The 19 T cell receptor beta chains below come from one sample, sequenced in a study of CD8+ T cells in alopecia areata. The authors extracted RNA and reverse transcribed it into cDNA as the sequencing template. Assay: immunoSEQ multiplex PCR; the TCRdb copy retains only in-frame clones and omits some. The table has around 20,000 clones, 60% to 70% seen once; the top ten hold 4.5%. CD25+CD127- cells were sorted from CD4+ cells in roughly 5 patients. Sequencing was done on a sample of CD4+ Tregs sorted from blood. The receptors shown here come from a human donor with alopecia areata.

V and J are TRBV6-6 and TRBJ2-2, with 7 bases that match TRBD1. The CDR3 spans 15 residues. V shed 1 base, J shed 4 bases, and the junction held 3 bases outside the gene matches. Germline V gene sequence: CDR1 MNHNY, CDR2 SVGAGI (reference sequence). The DNA of the CDR3 is TGTGCCAGCAGTTACTGGGCAGGGGGCACCGGGGAGCTGTTTTTT. Its protein product is CASSYWAGGTGELFF.

By frequency in the sample, this clone is large. The chain joins TRBV7-9 to TRBJ2-6, with D tentatively TRBD1 or TRBD2 (5 bases each). This CDR3 region has 15 residues. V lost 6 bases and J lost 3, with 12 bases in between. From germline, CDR1 is SEHNR and CDR2 FQNEAQ (reference sequence). The CDR3 protein is CASRAGTGGANVLTF. In DNA, the CDR3 is TGTGCCAGCAGGGCTGGGACCGGTGGGGCCAACGTCCTGACTTTC.

About this clone itself: It is likely a read error, because the conserved phenylalanine at the end of the CDR3 is missing. This chain links TRBV4-3 with TRBJ1-5; D is unresolved. With 4 bases removed from V and 3 bases from J, the gap between germline ends came to 7 bases. This CDR3 has 13 residues. Germline V lookup: CDR1 LGHNA, CDR2 YSLEER. In nucleotides, the CDR3 is TGCGCCAGCAGCCCCCAAATCAATCAGCCCCAGCATTTA. Protein product: CASSPQINQPQHL.

The chain carries TRBV5-1 and TRBJ1-1, with D possibly matching TRBD1 (5 bases). This CDR3 comprises 14 residues. V lost 2 bases to trimming and J lost 1 base, with 9 bases between them. Looked up from germline, CDR1 is SGHRS and CDR2 is YFSETQ. The CDR3 bases are TGCGCCAGCAGCTTACTGGGGCCGAACACTGAAGCTTTCTTT. Its translation is CASSLLGPNTEAFF.

In nucleotides, the CDR3 is TGTGCCAGCAGCTTGGACTGGGGGCCCCAGCATTTT. The encoded protein is CASSLDWGPQHF. The chain combines TRBV7-8 with TRBJ1-5; D not certain. V was trimmed by 3 bases and J by 9 bases, leaving 9 bases between them. The CDR3 covers 12 residues. Germline CDR1 reads SGHVS; CDR2 reads FQNEAQ.

The rearrangement links TRBV29-1 to TRBJ2-3; 11 bases are a match to TRBD2. Trimming took 4 bases from V and 3 from J; bases not matched to a gene: 0. This CDR3 has 13 residues. Germline V lookup: CDR1 SQVTM, CDR2 ANQGSEA. The CDR3 spells CSVGTSGTDTQYF. The CDR3 DNA follows: TGCAGCGTTGGGACTAGCGGGACAGATACGCAGTATTTT.

CDR3 sequence reads: CASSKGEGLGANVLTF. In DNA form, the CDR3 reads TGTGCCAGCAGCAAAGGGGAGGGGCTTGGGGCCAACGTCCTGACTTTC. The chain couples TRBV21-1 to TRBJ2-6; the table's D call TRBD2 went unverified against the DNA. TRBV21-1 is classified as a pseudogene. This CDR3 has 16 residues.

The chain has TRBV7-8 and TRBJ2-7, with D unresolved. Germline assignment: CDR1 SGHVS and CDR2 FQNEAQ. The CDR3 extends over 11 amino acids. V dropped 5 bases and J dropped 6 bases, with 8 bases sitting between them. The CDR3 DNA sequence: TGTGCCAGCAGCGTGTTGGGCGAGCAGTACTTC. Translated: CASSVLGEQYF.

The chain recombines TRBV27 with TRBJ1-1, with D unclear. The germline CDR1 and CDR2 sequences are MNHEY and SMNVEV (reference sequence). CDR3 size: 15 residues. V lost 5 bases, J lost 1 base, and 14 bases lay in between. CDR3 protein: CASSLNRVANTEAFF. CDR3 bases: TGTGCCAGCAGTCTCAATAGGGTTGCGAACACTGAAGCTTTCTTT.

The V call is TRBV19, the J call TRBJ1-2; unclear D gene. V was shortened by 8 bases and J by 0 bases, with 7 bases between the two germline ends. This CDR3 region has 12 residues. Germline V lookup: CDR1 LNHDA, CDR2 SQIVND (reference sequence). The DNA of the CDR3 is TGTGCCAGTGCCGGCACTAACTATGGCTACACCTTC. It is translated as CASAGTNYGYTF.

The CDR3 DNA reads TGTGCCAGCAGTTTGGCTGGAGGCGAGCAGTACTTC. Residues: CASSLAGGEQYF. The chain carries TRBV28 and TRBJ2-7, with D possibly being TRBD2 (5 bases). CDR3 length equals 12 residues. Per the germline V gene, CDR1 is MDHEN and CDR2 is SYDVKM. Trimming stripped 3 bases from V and 6 bases from J, with 9 bases between.

As DNA, the CDR3 is TGTGCCAGCAGCTTCGGCGGGAGGGCCTACAATGAGCAGTTCTTC. As protein: CASSFGGRAYNEQFF. The chain employs TRBV5-6 and TRBJ2-1; 9 bases align to TRBD2. The germline CDR1 and CDR2 sequences are SGHDT and YYEEEE. With 2 bases clipped from V and 2 bases from J, the junction kept 2 bases outside the gene matches. The CDR3 is made up of 15 amino acids. Full variable domain (rest looked up from reference TRBV5-6 and TRBJ2-1): DAGVTQSPTHLIKTRGQQVTLRCSPKSGHDTVSWYQQALGQGPQFIFQYYEEEERQRGNFPDRFSGHQFPNYSSELNVNALLLGDSALYLCASSFGGRAYNEQFFGPGTRLTVL.

This chain uses TRBV7-2 with TRBJ1-5, with D possibly matching TRBD1 (6 bases). The CDR3 is 14 amino acids. V was shortened by 3 bases and J by 6 bases, with 12 bases between the two germline ends. Germline CDR1 reads SGHTA; CDR2 reads FQGNSA. For the CDR3, the DNA is TGTGCCAGCAGCTTTTCGGGGGCTAGTCAGCCCCAGCATTTT. Residues: CASSFSGASQPQHF.

The chain employs TRBV28 and TRBJ2-6; no firm D call. Germline V gives CDR1 MDHEN, CDR2 SYDVKM. Trimming removed 5 bases from V and 0 bases from J, with 11 bases in between. The CDR3 loop spans 16 amino acids. DNA of the CDR3: TGTGCCAGCAGTCTTTCAGTGGGCTCTGGGGCCAACGTCCTGACTTTC. It yields the protein CASSLSVGSGANVLTF.

The CDR3 nucleotides read TGTGCCAGCAGTTTCCAGACTTGGGGGTATGAGCAGTTCTTC. Residues: CASSFQTWGYEQFF. The gene calls are TRBV6-5 and TRBJ2-1; D is possibly TRBD1 or TRBD2 (5 bases each). Trimming removed 4 bases at V and 8 bases at J, with 15 bases between. There are 14 residues in the CDR3. The germline V gene has CDR1 MNHEY and CDR2 SVGAGI.

The V call is TRBV19, the J call TRBJ2-1, with 7 bases fitting TRBD2. The CDR3 runs 14 residues. Germline CDR1 and CDR2: LNHDA and SQIVND (reference sequence). With 5 bases clipped from V and 10 bases from J, the junction kept 11 bases outside the gene matches. The CDR3 loop reads CASSSPELAEEQFF. CDR3 bases: TGTGCCAGTAGTTCCCCTGAGCTAGCGGAGGAGCAGTTCTTC.

The gene calls are TRBV9 and TRBJ1-1; 8 bases map to TRBD1. V lost 3 bases, J lost 4 bases, and 5 bases stayed unmatched. Germline V gene sequence: CDR1 SGDLS, CDR2 YYNGEE. CDR3 length equals 14 residues. The chain's CDR3 is CASSEQTGATEAFF. The CDR3 DNA reads TGTGCCAGCAGCGAGCAGACAGGGGCCACTGAAGCTTTCTTT.

DNA of the CDR3: TGTGCCAGCAGCACTAGGGAGGGGCCAAGGGGTGATAAGCAGTTCTTC. Protein: CASSTREGPRGDKQFF. This chain links TRBV21-1 with TRBJ2-1; the tabulated D call, TRBD2, remains unverified against the DNA. TRBV21-1 is an annotated pseudogene. The CDR3 sequence is 16 residues long.

V is TRBV28 and J is TRBJ1-2, with D hard to call. V dropped 8 bases and J dropped 3 bases, with 7 bases sitting between them. Germline V gene data show CDR1 as MDHEN and CDR2 as SYDVKM. The CDR3 length is 11 residues. The CDR3 coding sequence is TGTGCCAGCGGGCGAGACTATGGCTACACCTTC. The encoded protein is CASGRDYGYTF.